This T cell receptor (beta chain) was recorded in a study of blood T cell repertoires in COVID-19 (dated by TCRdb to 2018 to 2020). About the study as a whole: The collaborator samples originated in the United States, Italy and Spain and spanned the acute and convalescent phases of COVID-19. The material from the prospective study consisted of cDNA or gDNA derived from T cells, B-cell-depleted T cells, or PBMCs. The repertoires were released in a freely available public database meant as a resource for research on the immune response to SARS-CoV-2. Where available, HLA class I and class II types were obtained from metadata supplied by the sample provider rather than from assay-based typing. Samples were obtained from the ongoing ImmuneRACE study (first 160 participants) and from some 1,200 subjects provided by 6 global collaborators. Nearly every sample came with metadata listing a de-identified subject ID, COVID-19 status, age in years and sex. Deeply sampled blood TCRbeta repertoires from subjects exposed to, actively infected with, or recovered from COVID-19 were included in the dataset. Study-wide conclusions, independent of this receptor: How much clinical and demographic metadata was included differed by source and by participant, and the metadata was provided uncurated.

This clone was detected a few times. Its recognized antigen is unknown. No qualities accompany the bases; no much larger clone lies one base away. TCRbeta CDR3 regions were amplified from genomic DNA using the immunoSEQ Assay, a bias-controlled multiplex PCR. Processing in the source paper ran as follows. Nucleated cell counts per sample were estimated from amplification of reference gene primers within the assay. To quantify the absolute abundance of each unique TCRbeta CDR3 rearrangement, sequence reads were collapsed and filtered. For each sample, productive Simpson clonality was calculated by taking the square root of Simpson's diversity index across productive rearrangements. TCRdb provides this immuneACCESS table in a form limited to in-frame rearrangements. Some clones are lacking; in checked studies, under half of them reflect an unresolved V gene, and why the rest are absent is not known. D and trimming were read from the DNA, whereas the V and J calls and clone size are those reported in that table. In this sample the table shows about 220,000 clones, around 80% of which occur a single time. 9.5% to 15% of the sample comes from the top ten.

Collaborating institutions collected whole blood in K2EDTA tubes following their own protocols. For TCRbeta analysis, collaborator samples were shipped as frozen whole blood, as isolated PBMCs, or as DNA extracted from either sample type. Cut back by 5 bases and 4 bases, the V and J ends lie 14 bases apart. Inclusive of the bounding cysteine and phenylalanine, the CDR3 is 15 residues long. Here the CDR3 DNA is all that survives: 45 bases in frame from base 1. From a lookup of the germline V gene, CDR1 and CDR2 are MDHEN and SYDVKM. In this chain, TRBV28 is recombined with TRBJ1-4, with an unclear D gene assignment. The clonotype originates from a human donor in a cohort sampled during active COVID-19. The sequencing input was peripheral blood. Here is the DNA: TGTGCCAGCAGTCTCCCGACGGGAGTTAATGAAAAACTGTTTTTT. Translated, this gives CASSLPTGVNEKLFF. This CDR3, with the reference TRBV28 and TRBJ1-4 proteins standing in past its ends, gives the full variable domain DVKVTQSSRYLVKRTGEKVFLECVQDMDHENMFWYRQDPGLGLRLIYFSYDVKMKEKGDIPEGYSVSREKKERFSLILESASTNQTSMYLCASSLPTGVNEKLFFGSGTQLSVL.